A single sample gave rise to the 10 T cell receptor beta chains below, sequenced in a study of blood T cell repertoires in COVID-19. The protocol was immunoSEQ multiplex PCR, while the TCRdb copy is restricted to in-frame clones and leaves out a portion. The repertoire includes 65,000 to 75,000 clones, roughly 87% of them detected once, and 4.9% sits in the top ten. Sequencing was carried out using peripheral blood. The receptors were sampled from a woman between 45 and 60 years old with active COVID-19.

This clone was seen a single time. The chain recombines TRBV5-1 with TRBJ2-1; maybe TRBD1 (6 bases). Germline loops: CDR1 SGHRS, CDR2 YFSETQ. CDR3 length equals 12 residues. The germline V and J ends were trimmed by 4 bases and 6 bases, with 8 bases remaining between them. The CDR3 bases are TGCGCCAGCAGCGAACAGGGCAATGAGCAGTTCTTC. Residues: CASSEQGNEQFF.

CDR3 bases: TGTGCCAGCAGTTACGGGCCCCGAAACACCATATATTTT. Its protein product is CASSYGPRNTIYF. The rearrangement uses TRBV6-5 and TRBJ1-3; D ambiguous. CDR3 size: 13 residues. The V gene's germline CDR1 is MNHEY and CDR2 SVGAGI. Trimming removed 2 bases from V and 5 bases from J, with 7 bases in between.

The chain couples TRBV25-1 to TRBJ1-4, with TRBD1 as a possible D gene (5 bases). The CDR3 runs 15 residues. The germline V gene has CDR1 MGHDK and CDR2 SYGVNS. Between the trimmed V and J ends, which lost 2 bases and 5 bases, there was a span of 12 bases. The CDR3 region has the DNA TGTGCCAGCAGTGAAACCGGGACTGTGAATGAAAAACTGTTTTTT. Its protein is CASSETGTVNEKLFF. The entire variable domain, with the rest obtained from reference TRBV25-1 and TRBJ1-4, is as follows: EADIYQTPRYLVIGTGKKITLECSQTMGHDKMYWYQQDPGMELHLIHYSYGVNSTEKGDLSSESTVSRIRTEHFPLTLESARPSHTSQYLCASSETGTVNEKLFFGSGTQLSVL.

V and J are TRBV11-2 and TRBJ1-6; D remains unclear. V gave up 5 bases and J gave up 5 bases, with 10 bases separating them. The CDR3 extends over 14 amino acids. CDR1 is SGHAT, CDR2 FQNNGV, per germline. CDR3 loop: CASSPRRDNSPLHF. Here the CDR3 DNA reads TGTGCCAGCAGCCCACGCCGCGATAATTCACCCCTCCACTTT.

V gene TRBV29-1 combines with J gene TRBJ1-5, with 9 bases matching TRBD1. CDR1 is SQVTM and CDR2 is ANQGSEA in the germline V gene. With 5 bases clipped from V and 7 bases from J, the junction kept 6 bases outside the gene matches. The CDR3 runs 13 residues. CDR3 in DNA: TGCAGCGTTCGGACAGGGGAGGGCCAGCCCCAGCATTTT. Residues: CSVRTGEGQPQHF.

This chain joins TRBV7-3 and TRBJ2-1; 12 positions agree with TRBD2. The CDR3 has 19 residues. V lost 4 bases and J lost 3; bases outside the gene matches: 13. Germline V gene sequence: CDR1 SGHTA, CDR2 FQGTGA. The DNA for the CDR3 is TGTGCCAGCAGCTCAAAGGCGTCGCTAGCGGGAGGGCTCTACAATGAGCAGTTCTTC. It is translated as CASSSKASLAGGLYNEQFF.

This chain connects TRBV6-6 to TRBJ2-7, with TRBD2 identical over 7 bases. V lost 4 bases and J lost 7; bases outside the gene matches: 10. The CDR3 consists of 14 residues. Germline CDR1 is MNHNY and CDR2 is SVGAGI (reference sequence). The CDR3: CASSLLNRGGEQYF. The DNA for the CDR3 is TGTGCCAGCAGTTTACTTAACCGGGGAGGGGAGCAGTACTTC.

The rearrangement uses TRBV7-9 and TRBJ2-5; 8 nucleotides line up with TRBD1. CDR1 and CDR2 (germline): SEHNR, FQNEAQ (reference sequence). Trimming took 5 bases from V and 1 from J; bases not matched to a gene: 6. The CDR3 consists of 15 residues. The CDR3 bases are TGTGCCAGCAGCCGACAGGGGACCCCCCAAGAGACCCAGTACTTC. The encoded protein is CASSRQGTPQETQYF.

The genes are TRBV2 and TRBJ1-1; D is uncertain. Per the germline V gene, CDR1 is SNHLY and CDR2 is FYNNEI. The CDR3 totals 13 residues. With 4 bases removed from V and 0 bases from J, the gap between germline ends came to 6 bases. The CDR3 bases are TGTGCCAGCAGTGGCACAGTGAACACTGAAGCTTTCTTT. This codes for CASSGTVNTEAFF.

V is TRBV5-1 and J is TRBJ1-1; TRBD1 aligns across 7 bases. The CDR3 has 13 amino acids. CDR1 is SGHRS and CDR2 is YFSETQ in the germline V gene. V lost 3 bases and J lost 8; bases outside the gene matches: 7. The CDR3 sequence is CASSWEDRWEAFF. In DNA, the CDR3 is TGCGCCAGCAGCTGGGAGGACAGGTGGGAAGCTTTCTTT.